This T cell receptor beta chain was recorded in a study of CD8 T cells in ankylosing spondylitis. TCRdb passed the 5' RACE reads through MiXCR, listing each CDR3 protein once. This sample has fewer than 200,000 distinct CDR3 sequences, with 8.5% to 10% found just once. This clonotype was seen at least ten times. The CDR3 is made up of 13 amino acids. Germline V gives CDR1 DFQATT, CDR2 SNEGSKA (reference sequence). The junction had 3 bases not matched to a gene; V was cut back by 4 bases and J by 3 bases. Sequencing input: blood, either unsorted or a sorted T cell fraction (not recorded which). The rearrangement uses TRBV20-1 and TRBJ1-2; 9 nucleotides match TRBD1. The clonotype originates from a female donor with ankylosing spondylitis or in good health (not recorded which). The CDR3, as DNA: TGCAGTGCTACTTGGGACAGGGACTATGGCTACACCTTC. Its translation is CSATWDRDYGYTF.